This TCR beta chain was sequenced for a study of T cells expressing NK-cell markers. Study information: Investigators obtained TCR beta repertoires from sorted CD3+CD56+NKG2C+, CD3+CD56+NKG2C- and CD3+CD56-NKG2C+ T cells. Points from the study as a whole: For over 5 donors, the dominant NKG2C+ clonotypes made up about 1.0-7.5% of their CD8+ T cells. In several donors, dominant clonotypes made up about 25-65% of CD3+CD56-NKG2C+ cells.

The CDR3 is made up of 16 amino acids. Looked up from germline, CDR1 is LNHNV and CDR2 is YYDKDF (reference sequence). Regarding this clonotype: Its antigen is not known.

UMIs were included in TCR beta cDNA generated by 5'RACE template switching. Reprocessing the 5' RACE reads, TCRdb reports a single entry for every CDR3 protein and omits DNA. This listing includes roughly 390,000 distinct CDR3 sequences. Specimen: blood T cells: a sorted CD56 or NKG2C T cell subset, CD4+ or CD8+ T cells, or bulk PBMC T cells (not recorded which). J is TRBJ2-5 and V is TRBV15. This TCR came from a woman in her forties or fifties in good health. CDR3: CATSRVSGRNQETQYF.